Included here is one T cell receptor (beta chain) sequence, with context. Its antigen is as yet unknown. Deep was the level used in running the assay. Generated by immunoSEQ multiplex PCR, the TCRdb table keeps only in-frame clones and is missing some. The table lists approximately 2.4 million clones, under 97% of them singletons. This sample was taken from a study of shared clonotypes between healthy human individuals. All of the donors resided in Nashville, Tennessee, and each was a Caucasian adult. Trimming cost V 4 bases and J 10 bases, with 17 bases left between them. Germline V lookup: CDR1 SGHDT, CDR2 YYEEEE. The CDR3 loop spans 13 amino acids. Broader study findings: Generally, naive subsets came out with larger estimated richness than memory subsets.

The genes are TRBV5-6 and TRBJ2-5, with D maybe TRBD2 (5 bases). Sequenced: naive CD4+ T cells sorted from blood. Described subset: CD45RA+ positively selected. The TCR comes from a man younger than 35 in good health. The CDR3 DNA is TGTGCCAGCAGCCCTTCACGGGTCGGGATCCAGTACTTC. Protein sequence: CASSPSRVGIQYF.